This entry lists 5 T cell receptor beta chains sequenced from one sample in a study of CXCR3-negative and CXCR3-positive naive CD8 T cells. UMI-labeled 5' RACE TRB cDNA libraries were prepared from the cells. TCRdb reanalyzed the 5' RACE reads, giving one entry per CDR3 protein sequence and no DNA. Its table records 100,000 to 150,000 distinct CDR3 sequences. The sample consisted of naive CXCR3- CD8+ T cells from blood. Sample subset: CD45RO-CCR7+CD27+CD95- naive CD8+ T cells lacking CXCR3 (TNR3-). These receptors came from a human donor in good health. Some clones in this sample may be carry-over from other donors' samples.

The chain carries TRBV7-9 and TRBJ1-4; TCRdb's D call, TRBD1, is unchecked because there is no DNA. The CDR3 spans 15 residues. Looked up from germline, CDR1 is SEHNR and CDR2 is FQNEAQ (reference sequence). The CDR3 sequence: CASSPTTGVGEKLFF.

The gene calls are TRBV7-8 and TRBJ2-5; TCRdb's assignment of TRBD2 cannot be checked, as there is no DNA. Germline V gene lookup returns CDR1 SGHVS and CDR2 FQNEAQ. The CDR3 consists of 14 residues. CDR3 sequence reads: CASSYLANQETQYF.

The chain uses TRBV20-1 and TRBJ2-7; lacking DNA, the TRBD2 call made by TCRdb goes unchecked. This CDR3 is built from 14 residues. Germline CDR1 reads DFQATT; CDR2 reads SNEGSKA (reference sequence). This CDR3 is CSALTPGLSYEQYF.

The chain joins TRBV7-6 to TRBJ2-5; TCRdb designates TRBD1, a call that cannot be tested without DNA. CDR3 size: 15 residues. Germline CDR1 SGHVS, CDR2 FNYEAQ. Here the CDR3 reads CASSSGTPFRETQYF.

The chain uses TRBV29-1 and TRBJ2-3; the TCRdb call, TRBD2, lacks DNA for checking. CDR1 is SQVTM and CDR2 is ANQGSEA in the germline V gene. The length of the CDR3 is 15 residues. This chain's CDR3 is CSVEGEREGRDTQYF.